A single sample gave rise to the 26 T cell receptor beta chains below, sequenced in a study of cytomegalovirus exposure and HLA in healthy donors (dated by TCRdb to about 2017). Library generation was performed with the immunoSEQ multiplex PCR assay. For the multiplex PCR, a mixture combining 60 forward primers for TCR Vbeta segments and 13 reverse primers for TCR Jbeta segments was used. The table comes from immuneACCESS by way of TCRdb, which keeps in-frame sequences with V and J called. Part of the clones is missing from these tables; in studies checked, under half for an unresolved V gene and the rest for unknown reasons. Here the sample has about 240,000 clones; roughly 85% occur a single time. The biggest ten clones account for roughly 0.24% of the sample. The sample was PBMCs. The source of these receptors is a girl aged 2-10 years in good health and CMV-seronegative.

This clone was recorded only once. V gene TRBV5-4 combines with J gene TRBJ2-2; D not certain. The CDR3 has 13 residues. Germline V gene data show CDR1 as SGHNT and CDR2 as YYREEE (reference sequence). Trimming removed 1 base from V and 4 bases from J, with 5 bases in between. CDR3 sequence: CASSLQITGELFF. In DNA, the CDR3 is TGTGCCAGCAGCTTGCAGATCACCGGGGAGCTGTTTTTT.

CDR3 nucleotides: TGCGCCAGCAGCCAAGATGGGGAGGGGGCCTACGAGCAGTACTTC. Translating gives CASSQDGEGAYEQYF. V is TRBV4-1 and J is TRBJ2-7; perhaps TRBD2 as D (7 bases). The germline CDR1 and CDR2 sequences are MGHRA and YSYEKL. This CDR3 spans 15 amino acids. Trimming removed 0 bases from V and 2 bases from J, with 11 bases in between.

In DNA form, the CDR3 reads TGTGCCAGCAGCTTAGGGTCCGGGCTAGGGAGCTCCTACGAGCAGTACTTC. It translates to CASSLGSGLGSSYEQYF. This rearrangement joins TRBV7-2 to TRBJ2-7, with D tentatively TRBD2 (5 bases). The CDR3 length is 17 residues. Germline assignment: CDR1 SGHTA and CDR2 FQGNSA. Between the trimmed V and J ends, which lost 1 base and 0 bases, there was a span of 16 bases.

The chain recombines TRBV5-1 with TRBJ2-1, with TRBD1 as a possible D gene (6 bases). Per germline, CDR1 SGHRS and CDR2 YFSETQ. Trimming shortened V by 3 bases and J by 0 bases, and 10 bases separated the two germline ends. This CDR3 comprises 15 residues. This CDR3 is CASSSTGSSYNEQFF. The CDR3 DNA sequence: TGCGCCAGCAGCTCCACAGGGTCCTCCTACAATGAGCAGTTCTTC.

The chain combines TRBV13 with TRBJ2-7; 10 bases map to TRBD1. Germline V CDR1 and CDR2: PRHDT, FYEKMQ (reference sequence). The CDR3 has 15 residues. V was pared by 5 bases and J by 5 bases, with 9 bases of the junction left unmatched. The CDR3 spells CASSRTGGGLDEQYF. As DNA, the CDR3 is TGTGCCAGCAGCAGGACAGGGGGGGGCCTCGACGAGCAGTACTTC.

The V call is TRBV5-4, the J call TRBJ1-5; the D is unclear. This CDR3 contains 14 residues. Trimming cost V 2 bases and J 1 base, with 7 bases left between them. Per germline, CDR1 SGHNT and CDR2 YYREEE (reference sequence). CDR3 nucleotides: TGTGCCAGCAGCTTTGGAGGGAGCAATCAGCCCCAGCATTTT. Translation: CASSFGGSNQPQHF.

The V and J genes are TRBV29-1 and TRBJ2-1, with TRBD1 matching 7 bases. Losses at the gene ends were 7 bases for V and 6 bases for J; bases not matched to a gene: 9. The CDR3 contains 13 residues. CDR1 SQVTM and CDR2 ANQGSEA come from the germline V gene. CDR3 nucleotide sequence: TGCAGCGGGAGAAGGGGGCTGGGCAATGAGCAGTTCTTC. Protein sequence: CSGRRGLGNEQFF.

V is TRBV30 and J is TRBJ1-6; the match to TRBD1 covers 7 bases. V shed 5 bases, J shed 1 base, and the junction held 8 bases outside the gene matches. This CDR3 spans 16 amino acids. Germline V lookup: CDR1 GTSNPN, CDR2 SVGIG (reference sequence). CDR3 region: CAWAGAGGSYNSPLHF. The CDR3 nucleotides read TGTGCCTGGGCAGGGGCAGGGGGATCCTATAATTCACCCCTCCACTTT.

The J gene is TRBJ1-1, the V gene TRBV4-3, with 7 nucleotides matching TRBD1. Germline CDR1 reads LGHNA; CDR2 reads YSLEER. The V gene end was trimmed by 4 bases and the J gene end by 12 bases; junction bases not matched to a gene: 5. The CDR3 length is 11 residues. The CDR3 region has the DNA TGCGCCAGCAGCCTCGGGACAGTAACTTTCTTT. Amino acids: CASSLGTVTFF.

The rearrangement uses TRBV10-2 and TRBJ2-3; TRBD2 matches at 13 bases. V shed 1 base, J shed 4 bases, and the junction held 2 bases outside the gene matches. Germline CDR1 is WSHSY and CDR2 is SAAADI. The CDR3 totals 16 residues. CDR3 amino acids: CASSEWTSGRSDTQYF. In DNA form, the CDR3 reads TGCGCCAGCAGTGAGTGGACTAGCGGGAGATCAGATACGCAGTATTTT.

The chain employs TRBV11-2 and TRBJ1-2; no clear D gene. Trimming pared 2 bases from V and 0 bases from J, leaving 13 bases between. The CDR3 sequence is 16 residues long. From germline, CDR1 is SGHAT and CDR2 FQNNGV. This CDR3 reads CASSLSNSRTNYGYTF. Written as DNA, the CDR3 is TGTGCCAGCAGCTTAAGTAACAGCCGAACTAACTATGGCTACACCTTC.

The chain links TRBV4-2 to TRBJ1-5; 8 bases fit TRBD1. The germline gives CDR1 LGHNA, CDR2 YNFKEQ. The CDR3 has 17 residues. J lost 4 bases, V lost 3 bases, and 11 bases had no gene match. The CDR3 region is CASSHLDRARVNQPQHF. Here the CDR3 DNA reads TGTGCCAGCAGCCACCTGGACAGGGCTAGGGTAAATCAGCCCCAGCATTTT.

The V call is TRBV11-2, the J call TRBJ1-1, with TRBD1 identical over 8 bases. V lost 5 bases to trimming and J lost 0 bases; unmatched junction nucleotides: 8. This CDR3 region has 16 residues. Germline CDR1 is SGHAT and CDR2 is FQNNGV. CDR3 nucleotides: TGTGCCAGCAGCCCAACAAGGACAGGGTTGAACACTGAAGCTTTCTTT. Translated, it gives CASSPTRTGLNTEAFF.

This clone was recorded a few times. J is TRBJ2-3 and V is TRBV6-5, with a possible D match to TRBD2 (5 bases). Per the germline V gene, CDR1 is MNHEY and CDR2 is SVGAGI. The V gene lost 0 bases and the J gene lost 2 bases, with 9 bases spanning the gap. This CDR3 has 15 residues. The CDR3 nucleotides read TGTGCCAGCAGTTACTCGTGGACTGCCACAGATACGCAGTATTTT. Encoded protein: CASSYSWTATDTQYF.

The chain couples TRBV7-6 to TRBJ2-3; possible D gene TRBD2, 5 bases. CDR1 and CDR2 from the germline V gene are SGHVS and FNYEAQ. CDR3 length: 17 amino acids. The V end was cut by 3 bases, the J end by 0 bases, with 16 bases between. As DNA, the CDR3 is TGTGCCAGCAGCTTTTTAGAGCGGCCCAGTAGCACAGATACGCAGTATTTT. Its translation is CASSFLERPSSTDTQYF.

V and J are TRBV19 and TRBJ1-5; tentatively, D is TRBD1 (6 bases). CDR3 length equals 15 residues. The V gene's germline CDR1 is LNHDA and CDR2 SQIVND (reference sequence). V shed 6 bases and J shed 0 bases, with 12 bases lying between them. CDR3 in amino acids: CASRAGAPSNQPQHF. As DNA, the CDR3 is TGTGCCAGTAGGGCAGGGGCTCCTAGCAATCAGCCCCAGCATTTT.

This chain links TRBV10-3 with TRBJ1-2; 8 positions match TRBD1. Germline-derived CDR1 and CDR2 are ENHRY and SYGVKD. V gave up 10 bases and J gave up 7 bases; unmatched junction bases: 11. The CDR3 is 13 amino acids. The CDR3 region has the DNA TGTGCCACTGCAAATCAGGGGGCATCTGGCTACACCTTC. It encodes CATANQGASGYTF.

V and J are TRBV7-2 and TRBJ1-3; 9 bases fit TRBD1. V shed 1 base and J 4 bases; nucleotides not matched to a gene: 5. Germline-derived CDR1 and CDR2 are SGHTA and FQGNSA. CDR3 size: 16 residues. Here the CDR3 DNA reads TGTGCCAGCAGCTTAGTTTCTACAGGGGGCGGAAACACCATATATTTT. Amino acids: CASSLVSTGGGNTIYF.

This clone was recorded only once. The rearrangement joins TRBV7-8 to TRBJ2-7; 8 bases fit TRBD1. After removal of 2 bases from V and 4 bases from J, the junction contained 7 bases not matched to a gene. Germline CDR1 and CDR2: SGHVS and FQNEAQ. The CDR3 loop spans 15 amino acids. CDR3 DNA sequence: TGTGCCAGCAGCTTACGACAGGGGAATCGGTACGAGCAGTACTTC. Its translation is CASSLRQGNRYEQYF.

V and J are TRBV4-1 and TRBJ2-5; 8 bases are a match to TRBD1. The J call is doubtful: the DNA matches TRBJ2-7 better. The CDR3 is 14 amino acids. Per the germline V gene, CDR1 is MGHRA and CDR2 is YSYEKL. CDR3 sequence (DNA): TGCGCCAGCAGCGCCGGGACAGGCACCTACGAGCAGTACTTC. Protein sequence: CASSAGTGTYEQYF.

The genes are TRBV10-1 and TRBJ2-7; 8 positions match TRBD1. The CDR3 extends over 17 amino acids. The V gene's germline CDR1 is WNHNN and CDR2 SYGVQD (reference sequence). Unmatched junction bases numbered 16, after V lost 4 bases and J lost 5 bases. CDR3 sequence (DNA): TGCGCCAGCAGTGGGAGGACAGGGACCGCCCGAATGAACGAGCAGTACTTC. This gives the protein CASSGRTGTARMNEQYF.

This clone has a single count. The rearrangement uses TRBV11-3 and TRBJ2-2, with a weak D call TRBD2 (5 bases). The CDR3 has 15 amino acids. Germline lookup yields CDR1 SGHNT and CDR2 YENEEA. Trimming shortened V by 7 bases and J by 7 bases, and 19 bases separated the two germline ends. In DNA form, the CDR3 reads TGTGCCAGCACGTATCGTTCGGGGTCACACGGGGAGCTGTTTTTT. It translates to CASTYRSGSHGELFF.

The chain couples TRBV25-1 to TRBJ2-5, with 8 bases fitting TRBD2. J lost 4 bases, V lost 0 bases, and 7 bases had no gene match. This CDR3 has 16 amino acids. Germline CDR1 MGHDK, CDR2 SYGVNS. The CDR3 coding sequence is TGTGCCAGCAGTGAATACACGGGGGGGCTTGCAGAGACCCAGTACTTC. This gives the protein CASSEYTGGLAETQYF.

The V gene is TRBV5-1, the J gene TRBJ2-7; 9 bases line up with TRBD1. There are 13 residues in the CDR3. Per germline, CDR1 SGHRS and CDR2 YFSETQ. Trimming at V came to 7 bases and at J to 0 bases, leaving 2 bases not matched to a gene. Here the CDR3 DNA reads TGCGCCAGCGGGACAGGGCCCTCCTACGAGCAGTACTTC. Its protein is CASGTGPSYEQYF.

The chain links TRBV9 to TRBJ1-1; D uncertain. Germline V lookup: CDR1 SGDLS, CDR2 YYNGEE. Trimming removed 0 bases from V and 5 bases from J, with 5 bases in between. This CDR3 region has 12 residues. The CDR3 DNA reads as TGTGCCAGCAGCGTAGAACGGACTGAAGCTTTCTTT. Translation gives CASSVERTEAFF.

This clone has just a few counts. The genes are TRBV10-2 and TRBJ2-1; 8 bases match TRBD2. Germline CDR1 and CDR2: WSHSY and SAAADI. Trimming at V came to 2 bases and at J to 4 bases, leaving 4 bases not matched to a gene. This CDR3 is 15 amino acids long. The CDR3 loop is CASSEVGGGYNEQFF. CDR3 in DNA: TGCGCCAGCAGTGAGGTGGGCGGGGGGTACAATGAGCAGTTCTTC.